The T cell receptor (beta chain) described here comes from a study of blood T cell repertoires in COVID-19. Study at large: The United States, Italy and Spain were the sources of the acute and convalescent COVID-19 samples. Sources were T cells, B-cell-depleted T cells, or PBMCs; the material itself was cDNA or gDNA.

Details on this clone: At one end, the junction sequence differs from germline, possibly due to a read error.

In the source study's methods: Scientists estimated how many nucleated cells there were by amplifying reference gene primers. Sequencing used immunoSEQ multiplex PCR; TCRdb keeps in-frame clones, though not all of them. D and trimming come from the DNA, and the V and J calls and clone size come from that table. The table has roughly 70,000 clones, 86% seen once; the top ten hold 3.9%. Sequencing input: peripheral blood. This TCR was recovered from a man aged 70-80 years with active COVID-19.

CDR3 nucleotides: TGTGCCAGCAGCTCGGGACAGGTGCCCGCGGGGGCGTTC. This translates into CASSSGQVPAGAF. The rearrangement uses TRBV7-9 and TRBJ2-7, with D possibly matching TRBD1 (8 bases). In germline, CDR1 is SEHNR, CDR2 FQNEAQ (reference sequence). The CDR3 spans 13 residues. The full variable domain, with the rest looked up from reference TRBV7-9 and TRBJ2-7, is DTGVSQNPRHKITKRGQNVTFRCDPISEHNRLYWYRQTLGQGPEFLTYFQNEAQLEKSRLLSDRFSAERPKGSFSTLEIQRTEQGDSAMYLCASSSGQVPAGAFGPGTRLTVT.